These T cell receptor beta chains were read from a single sample in a study of T cells after yellow fever vaccination. MiXCR, applied by TCRdb to the 5' RACE reads, yields one record per CDR3 protein. The sample lists some 560,000 distinct CDR3 sequences; roughly 17% were seen once. The specimen comprised PBMCs, sampled 5 days after the first yellow fever vaccination. The receptors originated from a man younger than 35 who received the YFV17D yellow fever vaccine. CDR3s include the opening cysteine and the closing phenylalanine or tryptophan. The D gene is left open where the match is weak. Size tells how often a clone was seen (once, few, many) or the class of an expanded clone, and some rows leave it out.

d_call	clone_size	v_call	j_call	cdr3_nt	cdr3_aa
-	-	TRBV12-3/TRBV12-4	TRBJ2-7	TGTGCCAGCAGTGGCCGAGGGGGACTCGATGCCTACGAGCAGTACTTC	CASSGRGGLDAYEQYF
TRBD1	-	TRBV7-9	TRBJ2-3	TGTGCCAGCAGCCCCCACCCGGGACAGACCGCAGATACGCAGTATTTT	CASSPHPGQTADTQYF
-	few	TRBV7-2	TRBJ2-5	TGTGCCAGCAGCTTTAAGGGTGTCGAGACCCAGTACTTC	CASSFKGVETQYF
-	few	TRBV5-1	TRBJ1-1	TGCGCCAGCAGCTTGTGGGAGGGGAGCACTGAAGCTTTCTTT	CASSLWEGSTEAFF
-	-	TRBV3-1	TRBJ1-6	TGTGCCAGCAGCCAAGATTTGGGGGAAGATTCACCCCTCCACTTT	CASSQDLGEDSPLHF
-	few	TRBV4-3	TRBJ2-5	TGCGCCAGCAGCCAAGACGGGGGCGGCCAAGAGACCCAGTACTTC	CASSQDGGGQETQYF
-	few	TRBV9	TRBJ2-5	TGTGCCAGCAGCTCAGCCGGGACACCCCAAGAGACCCAGTACTTC	CASSSAGTPQETQYF
TRBD2	-	TRBV13	TRBJ2-7	TGTGCCAGCAGCACCTCTAGCGGGGGTTCGCAGCAGTACTTC	CASSTSSGGSQQYF
-	-	TRBV6-1	TRBJ1-6	TGTGCCAGCAGTCGCGGGTCTGGGGGGAATTCACCCCTCCACTTT	CASSRGSGGNSPLHF
-	many	TRBV7-2	TRBJ2-1	TGTGCCAGCCTAGAGGGGTCCTACAATGAGCAGTTCTTC	CASLEGSYNEQFF
-	-	TRBV12-3/TRBV12-4	TRBJ1-2	TGTGCCAGCAGTTTACTGGGGGTAGGGGGTGGCTACACCTTC	CASSLLGVGGGYTF
-	-	TRBV19	TRBJ2-1	TGTGCCAGTAGTATAGAGGGGACCCGCAATGAGCAGTTCTTC	CASSIEGTRNEQFF
-	many	TRBV3-1	TRBJ1-1	TGTGCCAGCAGCCAAGATTTAGGAGGGTTTGGGGGCAACACTGAAGCTTTCTTT	CASSQDLGGFGGNTEAFF
TRBD2	few	TRBV6-5	TRBJ2-5	TGTGCCAGCAGTTACAACGGGGGGGGGCGACAAGGCTGGGAGACCCAGTACTTC	CASSYNGGGRQGWETQYF
TRBD2	few	TRBV20-1	TRBJ2-3	TGCAGTGCTAGAGGGGGAGCGGGGGTCACAGATACGCAGTATTTT	CSARGGAGVTDTQYF
-	few	TRBV18	TRBJ2-3	TGTGCCAGCTCACCATTCTCGGGGGCAGATACGCAGTATTTT	CASSPFSGADTQYF
TRBD1	-	TRBV16	TRBJ1-1	TGTGCCAGCAGCCAAGAGACAGGGGGATATACTGAAGCTTTCTTT	CASSQETGGYTEAFF
-	few	TRBV9	TRBJ2-7	TGTGCCAGCAGCGTAGCTCTGGGGGCCAGCTCCTACGAGCAGTACTTC	CASSVALGASSYEQYF
-	-	TRBV5-4	TRBJ2-1	TGTGCCAGCAGCTTGGCTCCCCCCCCCAATGAGCAGTTCTTC	CASSLAPPPNEQFF
TRBD1	-	TRBV15	TRBJ2-3	TGTGCCACCAGCACGGACAGGGGCGGATATACGCAGTATTTT	CATSTDRGGYTQYF
TRBD1	-	TRBV7-3	TRBJ2-5	TGTGCCAGCAGCGAGGGACAGGGCGCCTGGGAGACCCAGTACTTC	CASSEGQGAWETQYF
TRBD1	-	TRBV11-2	TRBJ2-3	TGTGCCAGCAGCCCCGGGACAGGGAGGGTAGTTTTT	CASSPGTGRVVF
TRBD1	-	TRBV11-2	TRBJ2-2	TGTGCCAGCAGCACGGGGACAGTTGCCGGGGAGCTGTTTTTT	CASSTGTVAGELFF
-	many	TRBV20-1	TRBJ1-3	TGCAGTGCCAGAGGGGACACTGACTCTGGAAACACCATATATTTT	CSARGDTDSGNTIYF
-	-	TRBV6-5	TRBJ2-3	TGTGCCAGCAGTTTACTTAGGGGGGCACCTAGCACAGATACGCAGTATTTT	CASSLLRGAPSTDTQYF
TRBD2	many	TRBV12-3/TRBV12-4	TRBJ2-5	TGTGCCAGCAGTTTGGCGGGGGGGAGAGAGACCCAGTACTTC	CASSLAGGRETQYF
-	few	TRBV7-2	TRBJ2-7	TGTGCCAGCAGCACTCGGTTGGGCGAGCAGTACTTC	CASSTRLGEQYF
TRBD1	-	TRBV18	TRBJ2-7	TGTGCCAGCTCACCCGACAGGGAGCCCTACGAGCAGTACTTC	CASSPDREPYEQYF
-	few	TRBV5-1	TRBJ1-1	TGCGCCAGCAGCCCCACCCAGACTAACACTGAAGCTTTCTTT	CASSPTQTNTEAFF
TRBD1	-	TRBV30	TRBJ1-2	TGTGCCTGGAGTAAAGACAGGGGGCAAGGCTACACCTTC	CAWSKDRGQGYTF
-	-	TRBV20-1	TRBJ1-1	TGCAGTGCTCGATGGGGCACTGAAGCTTTCTTT	CSARWGTEAFF
TRBD1	-	TRBV18	TRBJ1-6	TGTGCCAGCTCACCTATGACAGGGGGCGGATCACCCCTCCACTTT	CASSPMTGGGSPLHF
-	-	TRBV14	TRBJ2-3	TGTGCCAGCAGCCAAGATAGAAAGACAGATACGCAGTATTTT	CASSQDRKTDTQYF
-	many	TRBV5-1	TRBJ1-1	TGCGCCAGCAGCTTTCAGGAGGTCGGCACTGAAGCTTTCTTT	CASSFQEVGTEAFF
TRBD1	few	TRBV5-4	TRBJ2-7	TGTGCCAGCAGCTTGGGAGGGACAGTCTTCTACGAGCAGTACTTC	CASSLGGTVFYEQYF
-	-	TRBV6-2/TRBV6-3	TRBJ2-3	TGTGCCAGCAGTTCCTACCTCCAGGGCGGGGGCACAGATACGCAGTATTTT	CASSSYLQGGGTDTQYF
-	-	TRBV4-1	TRBJ1-4	TGCGCCAGCAGCCAAGATTGGGCAATACCGGGTGAAAAACTGTTTTTT	CASSQDWAIPGEKLFF
TRBD1	-	TRBV4-1	TRBJ1-2	TGCGCCAGCAGCACAGGACAGGGTATTAACTATGGCTACACCTTC	CASSTGQGINYGYTF
-	-	TRBV7-8	TRBJ1-3	TGTGCCAGCAGCTTAGTCACCCTTGGAAACACCATATATTTT	CASSLVTLGNTIYF
TRBD1	-	TRBV29-1	TRBJ1-4	TGCAGCGTCGATTTAGGGACAGGGGGCGAAAAACTGTTTTTT	CSVDLGTGGEKLFF
-	few	TRBV9	TRBJ1-2	TGTGCCAGCAGCGTAGGAGCAGGGGCCAATGGCTACACCTTC	CASSVGAGANGYTF
-	few	TRBV10-3	TRBJ2-5	TGTGCCATCAGCTCAGGGGACCAAGAGACCCAGTACTTC	CAISSGDQETQYF
TRBD1	many	TRBV5-1	TRBJ2-2	TGCGCCAGCAGCTTGACCCCAGGGGGAAAAACCGGGGAGCTGTTTTTT	CASSLTPGGKTGELFF
-	-	TRBV12-3/TRBV12-4	TRBJ1-5	TGTGCCAGCAGTTTAGTTGATAGCGGCAATCAGCCCCAGCATTTT	CASSLVDSGNQPQHF
-	many	TRBV2	TRBJ2-4	TGTGCCAGCCAGGCTGACGGTAACGAAAACATTCAGTACTTC	CASQADGNENIQYF
-	-	TRBV25-1	TRBJ1-2	TGTGCCAGCAGTGCGAAAGGGGGAGTCAACTATGGCTACACCTTC	CASSAKGGVNYGYTF
TRBD1	-	TRBV3-1	TRBJ2-5	TGTGCCAGCAGCCAGGGCCTGACAGGGCGCGCAGAGACCCAGTACTTC	CASSQGLTGRAETQYF
-	-	TRBV18	TRBJ1-1	TGTGCCAGCTCACAGTCCTTTGGGAAGGACACTGAAGCTTTCTTT	CASSQSFGKDTEAFF
-	few	TRBV20-1	TRBJ2-5	TGCAGTGCAGGGGGGACTCGAGAGACCCAGTACTTC	CSAGGTRETQYF
TRBD2	-	TRBV29-1	TRBJ2-5	TGCAGCGCCGCCGGGACTAGCGTCGAGACCCAGTACTTC	CSAAGTSVETQYF
-	few	TRBV5-1	TRBJ1-1	TGCGCCAGCAGCAGAGGGGAACAGTGGAACACTGAAGCTTTCTTT	CASSRGEQWNTEAFF
TRBD2	-	TRBV9	TRBJ2-2	TGTGCCAGCAGCGGGGAAGCGGGAGTCGGGGAGCTGTTTTTT	CASSGEAGVGELFF
TRBD2	few	TRBV27	TRBJ2-7	TGTGCCAGCAGTTGGCGGGGGGGAAGCTACGAGCAGTACTTC	CASSWRGGSYEQYF
-	-	TRBV7-2	TRBJ1-5	TGTGCCAGCAGCCTGGACGGAAATAGCAATCAGCCCCAGCATTTT	CASSLDGNSNQPQHF
-	-	TRBV25-1	TRBJ1-1	TGTGCCAGTAGAAGACAGGTGAACACTGAAGCTTTCTTT	CASRRQVNTEAFF
TRBD2	few	TRBV11-2	TRBJ2-1	TGTGCCAGCAGCCCTAGGGTAGCGGGGGGTGCCCAAGCGGAGCAGTTCTTC	CASSPRVAGGAQAEQFF
TRBD1	-	TRBV12-3/TRBV12-4	TRBJ2-1	TGTGCCAGCAGCTCGGGACAGGGCTTGAGTTACAGCTCCTACAATGAGCAGTTCTTC	CASSSGQGLSYSSYNEQFF
-	many	TRBV6-1	TRBJ2-2	TGTGCCAGCAGTACGTCCCCGAGGGGAACCGGGGAGCTGTTTTTT	CASSTSPRGTGELFF
TRBD1	-	TRBV6-1	TRBJ2-1	TGTGCCAGCAGCCCCACCGGGACAGGGGTCTACAATGAGCAGTTCTTC	CASSPTGTGVYNEQFF
-	many	TRBV4-3	TRBJ1-2	TGCGCCAGCAGCCAAGAAGTCGGGACACCTTATGGCTACACCTTC	CASSQEVGTPYGYTF